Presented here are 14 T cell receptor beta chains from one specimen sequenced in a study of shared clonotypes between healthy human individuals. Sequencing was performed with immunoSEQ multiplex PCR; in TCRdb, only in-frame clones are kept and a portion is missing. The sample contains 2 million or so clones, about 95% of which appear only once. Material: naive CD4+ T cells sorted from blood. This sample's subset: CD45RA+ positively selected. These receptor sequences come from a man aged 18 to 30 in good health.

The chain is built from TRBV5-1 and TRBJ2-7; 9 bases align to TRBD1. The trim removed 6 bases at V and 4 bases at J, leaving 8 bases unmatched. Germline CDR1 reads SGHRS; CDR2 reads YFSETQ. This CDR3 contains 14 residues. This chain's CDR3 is CASTLAGQGYEQYF. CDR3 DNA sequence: TGCGCCAGCACCCTGGCGGGACAGGGTTACGAGCAGTACTTC. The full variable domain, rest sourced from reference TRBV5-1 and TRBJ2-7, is KAGVTQTPRYLIKTRGQQVTLSCSPISGHRSVSWYQQTPGQGLQFLFEYFSETQRNKGNFPGRFSGRQFSNSRSEMNVSTLELGDSALYLCASTLAGQGYEQYFGPGTRLTVT.

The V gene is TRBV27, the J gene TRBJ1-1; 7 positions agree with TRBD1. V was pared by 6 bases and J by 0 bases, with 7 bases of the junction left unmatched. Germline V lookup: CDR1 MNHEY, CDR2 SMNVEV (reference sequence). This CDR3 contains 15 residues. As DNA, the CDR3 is TGTGCCAGCAGGGCACAGGGGTTGGTGAACACTGAAGCTTTCTTT. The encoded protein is CASRAQGLVNTEAFF.

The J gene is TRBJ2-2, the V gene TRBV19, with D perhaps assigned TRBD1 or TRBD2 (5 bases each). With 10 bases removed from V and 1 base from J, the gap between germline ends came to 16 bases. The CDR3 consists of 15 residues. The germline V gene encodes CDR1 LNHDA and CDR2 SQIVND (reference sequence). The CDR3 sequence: CATGPGTRNTGELFF. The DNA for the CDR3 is TGTGCCACGGGACCCGGGACGCGGAACACCGGGGAGCTGTTTTTT.

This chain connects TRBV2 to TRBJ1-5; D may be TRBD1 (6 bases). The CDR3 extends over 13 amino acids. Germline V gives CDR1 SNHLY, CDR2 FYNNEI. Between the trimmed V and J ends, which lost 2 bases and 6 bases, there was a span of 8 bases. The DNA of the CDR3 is TGTGCCAGCAGTGAAACAGGGCTTCAGCCCCAGCATTTT. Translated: CASSETGLQPQHF.

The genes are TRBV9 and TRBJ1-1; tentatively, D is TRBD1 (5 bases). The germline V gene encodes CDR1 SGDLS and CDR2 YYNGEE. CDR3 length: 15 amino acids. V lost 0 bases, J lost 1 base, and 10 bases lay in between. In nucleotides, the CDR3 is TGTGCCAGCAGCGTAGGGCCAGGGCCGAACACTGAAGCTTTCTTT. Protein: CASSVGPGPNTEAFF.

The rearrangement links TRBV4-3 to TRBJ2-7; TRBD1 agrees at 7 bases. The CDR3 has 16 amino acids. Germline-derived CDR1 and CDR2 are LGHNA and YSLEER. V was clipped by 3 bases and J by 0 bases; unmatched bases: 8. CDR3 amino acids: CASSQTRDSISYEQYF. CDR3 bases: TGCGCCAGCAGCCAGACCCGGGACAGCATCTCCTACGAGCAGTACTTC.

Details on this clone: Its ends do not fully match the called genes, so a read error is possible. The DNA for the CDR3 is TGTGCCAGCAGCGTAGCGGGACAGGGGTTTAATACGCAGTATTTT. Its protein product is CASSVAGQGFNTQYF. The chain employs TRBV7-9 and TRBJ2-3; TRBD1 matches at 10 bases. Germline V lookup: CDR1 SEHNR, CDR2 FQNEAQ (reference sequence). The CDR3 has 15 residues.

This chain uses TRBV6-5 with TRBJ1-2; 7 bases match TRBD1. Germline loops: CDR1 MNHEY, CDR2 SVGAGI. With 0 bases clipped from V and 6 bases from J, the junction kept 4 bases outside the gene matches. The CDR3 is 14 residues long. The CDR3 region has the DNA TGTGCCAGCAGTTACTCAGGGGGCCAGGATGGCTACACCTTC. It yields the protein CASSYSGGQDGYTF.

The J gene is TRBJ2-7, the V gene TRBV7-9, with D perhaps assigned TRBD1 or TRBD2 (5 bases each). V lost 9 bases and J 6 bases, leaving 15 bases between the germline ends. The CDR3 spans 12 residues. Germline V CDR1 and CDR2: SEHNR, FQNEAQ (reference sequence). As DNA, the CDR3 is TGTGCCAGTCAGTCGGGGCTGATCGAGCAGTACTTC. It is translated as CASQSGLIEQYF.

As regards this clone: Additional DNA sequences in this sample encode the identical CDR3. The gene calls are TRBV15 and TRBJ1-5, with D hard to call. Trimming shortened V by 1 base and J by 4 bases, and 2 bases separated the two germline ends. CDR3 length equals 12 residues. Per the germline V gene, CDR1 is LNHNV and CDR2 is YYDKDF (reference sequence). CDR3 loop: CATSRGNQPQHF. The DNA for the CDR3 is TGTGCCACCAGCAGAGGAAATCAGCCCCAGCATTTT.

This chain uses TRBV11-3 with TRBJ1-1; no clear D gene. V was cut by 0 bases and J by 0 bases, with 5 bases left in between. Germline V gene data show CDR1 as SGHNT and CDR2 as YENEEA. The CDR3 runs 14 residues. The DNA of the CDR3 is TGTGCCAGCAGCTTAGAAGTGGTGAACACTGAAGCTTTCTTT. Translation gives CASSLEVVNTEAFF.

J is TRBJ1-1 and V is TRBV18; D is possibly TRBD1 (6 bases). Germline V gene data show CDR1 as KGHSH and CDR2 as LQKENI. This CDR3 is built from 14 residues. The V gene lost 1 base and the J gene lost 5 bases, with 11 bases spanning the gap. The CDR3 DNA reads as TGTGCCAGCTCACCACAGAAGGGGGGAACTGAAGCTTTCTTT. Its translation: CASSPQKGGTEAFF.

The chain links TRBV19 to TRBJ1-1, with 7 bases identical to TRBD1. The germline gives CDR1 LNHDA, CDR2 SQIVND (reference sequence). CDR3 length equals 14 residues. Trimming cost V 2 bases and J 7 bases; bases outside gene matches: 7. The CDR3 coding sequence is TGTGCCAGTAGTATACGGGACAGTGGGGTTGAAGCTTTCTTT. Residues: CASSIRDSGVEAFF.

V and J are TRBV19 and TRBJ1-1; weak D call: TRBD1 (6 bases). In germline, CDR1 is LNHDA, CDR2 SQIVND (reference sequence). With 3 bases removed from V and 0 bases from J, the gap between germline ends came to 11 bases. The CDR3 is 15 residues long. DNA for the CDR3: TGTGCCAGTAGTATTGGGGGGGCCTTGAACACTGAAGCTTTCTTT. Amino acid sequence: CASSIGGALNTEAFF.